The clone carrying this T cell receptor (beta chain) was seen a single time. Amplification used 60 Vbeta primers and 13 Jbeta primers. TCRdb's table, derived via immunoSEQ multiplex PCR, lists solely in-frame clones and lacks some. There are more than 100,000 clones in the sample; 66% occur only once, and about 1.6% lies in the top ten. This record comes from a study of cytomegalovirus exposure and HLA in healthy donors. Trimming removed 3 bases at V and 2 bases at J, with 14 bases between. This CDR3 is 15 amino acids long. Germline CDR1 reads SGHDT; CDR2 reads YYEEEE. V usage is TRBV5-6 and J usage is TRBJ2-5; tentative D call: TRBD2 (5 bases). Specimen: PBMCs. This TCR derives from a man younger than 35 in good health and CMV-seronegative. The CDR3 region has the DNA TGTGCCAGCAGCTATCGTGCCGGGGTACAAGAGACCCAGTACTTC. Amino acid sequence: CASSYRAGVQETQYF.